The 19 T cell receptor beta chains given below trace back to one sample, sequenced in a study of T cells in tuberculosis. The table came from immunoSEQ multiplex PCR; TCRdb's copy has only in-frame clones and leaves some out. The table records tens of thousands of clones, about 97% of them present only once. Source material: PBMCs. The receptors here all came from a donor between 10 and 35 years old with latent tuberculosis or without tuberculosis infection.

V and J are TRBV6-4 and TRBJ1-2, with a weak D call TRBD1 (6 bases). The V and J ends lost 10 bases and 1 base respectively, with 16 bases between them. This CDR3 has 14 residues. The germline CDR1 and CDR2 sequences are MRHNA and SNTAGT. CDR3 nucleotides: TGTGCCATAGGGAAGGGGGGGTGTAACTATGGCTACACCTTC. Protein sequence: CAIGKGGCNYGYTF.

This chain joins TRBV11-2 and TRBJ2-7; D remains unclear. This CDR3 spans 14 amino acids. From germline, CDR1 is SGHAT and CDR2 FQNNGV. V lost 5 bases and J 6 bases, leaving 17 bases between the germline ends. CDR3 amino acids: CASSHIMTRREQYF. Written as DNA, the CDR3 is TGTGCCAGCAGCCATATAATGACTCGGCGCGAGCAGTACTTC.

The J gene is TRBJ2-5, the V gene TRBV5-1; the D is unclear. Trimming shortened V by 3 bases and J by 1 base, and 7 bases separated the two germline ends. The CDR3 runs 13 residues. Germline V gives CDR1 SGHRS, CDR2 YFSETQ. This CDR3 reads CASSSEFQETQYF. CDR3 nucleotides: TGCGCCAGCAGCTCAGAATTCCAAGAGACCCAGTACTTC.

The genes are TRBV16 and TRBJ1-5; 7 bases agree with TRBD1. Trimming removed 1 base from V and 0 bases from J; junction bases left unmatched: 0. Germline CDR1 and CDR2: KGHSY and FQNENV. This CDR3 contains 15 residues. The chain's CDR3 is CASSQWDSSNQPQHF. The CDR3 DNA sequence: TGTGCCAGCAGCCAATGGGACAGTAGCAATCAGCCCCAGCATTTT.

The rearrangement uses TRBV2 and TRBJ2-1; 12 nucleotides line up with TRBD2. Germline values: CDR1 SNHLY, CDR2 FYNNEI. This CDR3 is 15 amino acids long. With 6 bases clipped from V and 7 bases from J, the junction kept 7 bases outside the gene matches. In DNA, the CDR3 is TGTGCCAGCAGGGAACTAGCGGGAGGAGGTAATGAGCAGTTCTTC. It encodes CASRELAGGGNEQFF.

The gene calls are TRBV6-5 and TRBJ1-2; 7 bases match TRBD1. This CDR3 comprises 13 residues. The V gene's germline CDR1 is MNHEY and CDR2 SVGAGI. V lost 5 bases to trimming and J lost 8 bases; unmatched junction nucleotides: 8. CDR3 sequence (DNA): TGTGCCAGCAGTCAGAACCGGGACAGCGGCTACACCTTC. The encoded protein is CASSQNRDSGYTF.

V and J are TRBV27 and TRBJ2-7, with 10 bases that match TRBD1. After removal of 7 bases from V and 1 base from J, the junction contained 4 bases not matched to a gene. Germline-derived CDR1 and CDR2 are MNHEY and SMNVEV (reference sequence). The CDR3 runs to 14 residues. DNA of the CDR3: TGTGCCAGCACAGACAGGGGGCCTTCCTACGAGCAGTACTTC. It is translated as CASTDRGPSYEQYF.

This rearrangement joins TRBV19 to TRBJ2-3, with 11 bases aligning to TRBD2. Germline V gives CDR1 LNHDA, CDR2 SQIVND (reference sequence). J was trimmed by 6 bases and V by 4 bases; bases with no gene match: 3. This CDR3 region has 14 residues. The CDR3 is CASSTSGGRDTQYF. The CDR3 bases are TGTGCCAGTAGTACTAGCGGGGGGCGGGATACGCAGTATTTT.

The V call is TRBV6-5, the J call TRBJ1-1, with 7 nucleotides matching TRBD1. This CDR3 is built from 15 residues. Unmatched junction bases numbered 5, after V lost 4 bases and J lost 0 bases. Germline assignment: CDR1 MNHEY and CDR2 SVGAGI. CDR3 DNA: TGTGCCAGCAGTTCGGACAGGTCCCTGAACACTGAAGCTTTCTTT. Translating gives CASSSDRSLNTEAFF.

The rearrangement links TRBV7-2 to TRBJ2-7; the match to TRBD1 covers 8 bases. V trimming: 0 bases; J trimming: 5 bases; junction bases outside the gene matches: 12. Germline CDR1 SGHTA, CDR2 FQGNSA. This CDR3 has 17 amino acids. The CDR3 nucleotides read TGTGCCAGCAGCTTAGCCGGCCAGGGGGCCCGCCCCGACGAGCAGTACTTC. The encoded protein is CASSLAGQGARPDEQYF. The entire variable domain, with the rest obtained from reference TRBV7-2 and TRBJ2-7, is as follows: GAGVSQSPSNKVTEKGKDVELRCDPISGHTALYWYRQSLGQGLEFLIYFQGNSAPDKSGLPSDRFSAERTGGSVSTLTIQRTQQEDSAVYLCASSLAGQGARPDEQYFGPGTRLTVT.

The chain links TRBV11-3 to TRBJ2-2, with D perhaps TRBD1 (5 bases). CDR1 SGHNT and CDR2 YENEEA come from the germline V gene. Trimming shortened V by 6 bases and J by 2 bases, and 16 bases separated the two germline ends. This CDR3 is 16 amino acids long. The CDR3 nucleotides read TGTGCCAGCAGTCTGATAGGGGCGGCCAACACCGGGGAGCTGTTTTTT. Amino acids: CASSLIGAANTGELFF.

This chain joins TRBV2 and TRBJ1-1; D unresolved. With 6 bases removed from V and 3 bases from J, the gap between germline ends came to 14 bases. Germline assignment: CDR1 SNHLY and CDR2 FYNNEI. The CDR3 sequence is 14 residues long. The CDR3 reads CASRFSTTYTEAFF. The DNA of the CDR3 is TGTGCCAGCAGATTCAGTACAACGTACACTGAAGCTTTCTTT.

This sequence joins TRBV15 and TRBJ2-7; a possible D gene is TRBD2 (6 bases). Trimming pared 0 bases from V and 2 bases from J, leaving 11 bases between. This CDR3 spans 15 amino acids. CDR1 and CDR2 (germline): LNHNV, YYDKDF (reference sequence). The CDR3: CATSRESGGTYEQYF. CDR3 coding DNA: TGTGCCACCAGCAGAGAATCCGGGGGAACCTACGAGCAGTACTTC.

The chain joins TRBV5-6 to TRBJ1-2; a weak D match, TRBD1 (5 bases). The CDR3 covers 14 residues. Germline values: CDR1 SGHDT, CDR2 YYEEEE. V was shortened by 4 bases and J by 4 bases, with 14 bases between the two germline ends. The CDR3 DNA reads TGTGCCAGCAGCCCTGACAGCACCCTCTATGGCTACACCTTC. This codes for CASSPDSTLYGYTF.

The chain uses TRBV6-5 and TRBJ1-2; no reliable D call. This CDR3 contains 15 residues. V was trimmed by 0 bases and J by 0 bases, leaving 8 bases between them. Germline CDR1 and CDR2: MNHEY and SVGAGI. This CDR3 is CASSYSMSANYGYTF. Here the CDR3 DNA reads TGTGCCAGCAGTTACTCGATGAGCGCTAACTATGGCTACACCTTC.

The chain is built from TRBV27 and TRBJ2-1; TRBD2 is a possible D gene (5 bases). The CDR3 length is 12 residues. The V gene's germline CDR1 is MNHEY and CDR2 SMNVEV (reference sequence). The germline V and J ends were trimmed by 3 bases and 10 bases, with 10 bases remaining between them. In DNA, the CDR3 is TGTGCCAGCAGTTTCCCGGGGAAAGAGCAGTTCTTC. Its translation: CASSFPGKEQFF.

The chain combines TRBV6-1 with TRBJ1-2, with 8 bases fitting TRBD1. Trimming removed 3 bases from V and 8 bases from J; junction bases left unmatched: 11. CDR1 is MNHNS and CDR2 is SASEGT in the germline V gene. CDR3 size: 15 residues. The CDR3 protein is CASSEGTGPPGGYTF. DNA for the CDR3: TGTGCCAGCAGTGAGGGGACAGGTCCCCCGGGGGGCTACACCTTC.

This chain joins TRBV5-1 and TRBJ1-5; 7 bases are shared with TRBD1. The germline V gene encodes CDR1 SGHRS and CDR2 YFSETQ. V dropped 0 bases and J dropped 4; count of bases not matched to a gene: 7. The CDR3 has 16 amino acids. This CDR3 reads CASSLDGDSLNQPQHF. The CDR3 nucleotides read TGCGCCAGCAGCTTGGATGGGGACAGCCTAAATCAGCCCCAGCATTTT.

The V call is TRBV5-4, the J call TRBJ1-2; D unclear. V was clipped by 4 bases and J by 6 bases, with 13 bases between them. Germline V gene sequence: CDR1 SGHNT, CDR2 YYREEE (reference sequence). The CDR3 totals 13 residues. CDR3 DNA sequence: TGTGCCAGCAGCCCCGGGCAGCGGGATGGCTACACCTTC. Residues: CASSPGQRDGYTF.